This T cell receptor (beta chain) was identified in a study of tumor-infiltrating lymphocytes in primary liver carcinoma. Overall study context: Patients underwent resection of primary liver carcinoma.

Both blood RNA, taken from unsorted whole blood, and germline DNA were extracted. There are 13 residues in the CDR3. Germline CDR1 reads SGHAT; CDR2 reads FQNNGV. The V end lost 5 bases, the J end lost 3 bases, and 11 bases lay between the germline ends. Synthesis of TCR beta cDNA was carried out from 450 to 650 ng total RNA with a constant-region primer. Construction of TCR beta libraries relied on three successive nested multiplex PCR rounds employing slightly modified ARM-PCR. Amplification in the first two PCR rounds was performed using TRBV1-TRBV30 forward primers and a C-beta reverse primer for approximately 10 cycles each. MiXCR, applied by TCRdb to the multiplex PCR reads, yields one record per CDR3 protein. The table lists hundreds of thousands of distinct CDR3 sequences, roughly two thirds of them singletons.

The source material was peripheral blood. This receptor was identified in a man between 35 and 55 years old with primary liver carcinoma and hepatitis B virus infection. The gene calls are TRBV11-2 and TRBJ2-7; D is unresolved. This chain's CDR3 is CASSLPGVYEQYF. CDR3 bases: TGTGCCAGCAGCCTCCCAGGCGTCTACGAGCAGTACTTC.